The 30 T cell receptor beta chains reported below all come from one sample, sequenced in a study of tumor-infiltrating lymphocytes in primary liver carcinoma. Out of unsorted whole blood came the blood RNA, and germline DNA was extracted as well. With a constant-region primer, TCR beta cDNA was made from about 0.5 ug of total RNA. Construction of TCR beta libraries relied on three successive nested multiplex PCR rounds employing slightly modified ARM-PCR. Rounds one and two of PCR, each of about 10 cycles, were primed with TRBV1-TRBV30 forward primers and a C-beta reverse primer. Each CDR3 protein gets one entry after TCRdb re-called the multiplex PCR reads with MiXCR. The sample has approximately 310,000 distinct CDR3 sequences; roughly 60% are singletons. The sample comprised peripheral blood. The receptors derive from a man in his forties or fifties with primary liver carcinoma and hepatitis B virus infection.

The chain links TRBV7-2 to TRBJ1-2; D may be TRBD1 (5 bases). Trimming shortened V by 4 bases and J by 6 bases, and 12 bases separated the two germline ends. Germline CDR1 reads SGHTA; CDR2 reads FQGNSA. The CDR3 has 13 residues. Here the CDR3 reads CASSSQGGDGYTF. In nucleotides, the CDR3 is TGTGCCAGCAGCTCCCAGGGAGGGGATGGCTACACCTTC.

To note about this clonotype: One base away lies a much larger clone, so this may be a sequencing read error. The conserved closing phenylalanine or tryptophan is absent in this CDR3, likely reflecting a read error. The V gene is TRBV12-5, the J gene TRBJ2-1; tentatively, D is TRBD1 (5 bases). The germline CDR1 and CDR2 sequences are LGHNT and FRNRAP. The CDR3 sequence is 13 residues long. Trimming took off 9 bases at V and 4 bases at J, with 13 bases between the two ends. The CDR3 region is CASQRGNYNEQFL. The CDR3 nucleotides are TGTGCTAGCCAAAGGGGTAATTACAATGAGCAGTTCTTA.

About this clonotype itself: Since no conserved phenylalanine or tryptophan closes the CDR3, a read error is the likely cause. The rearrangement uses TRBV29-1 and TRBJ2-5; D not certain. This CDR3 region has 12 residues. Germline V gene data show CDR1 as SQVTM and CDR2 as ANQGSEA. The V gene lost 4 bases and the J gene lost 7 bases, with 13 bases spanning the gap. The CDR3 bases are TGCAGCGTTGGCATGCTTGGAGTGACCCAGTACCTC. Translation gives CSVGMLGVTQYL.

This clonotype was seen once. The chain has TRBV4-3 and TRBJ2-6, with D uncertain. The germline V and J ends were trimmed by 1 base and 3 bases, with 10 bases remaining between them. The germline V gene has CDR1 LGHNA and CDR2 YSLEER. The CDR3 runs 16 residues. The CDR3: CASSQGWLIGANVLTF. CDR3 bases: TGCGCCAGCAGCCAAGGTTGGCTGATTGGGGCCAACGTCCTGACTTTC.

The chain carries TRBV5-1 and TRBJ2-1; D may be TRBD1 or TRBD2 (5 bases each). With 0 bases removed from V and 9 bases from J, the gap between germline ends came to 13 bases. The CDR3 is 14 amino acids. Germline-derived CDR1 and CDR2 are SGHRS and YFSETQ. This chain's CDR3 is CASSLAGGFAEQFF. For the CDR3, the DNA is TGCGCCAGCAGCTTGGCTGGGGGTTTTGCTGAGCAGTTCTTC.

In its sample, this clonotype was seen many times. The genes are TRBV6-2 or TRBV6-3 and TRBJ1-1; D is perhaps TRBD1 (5 bases). Germline CDR1 reads MNHEY; CDR2 reads SVGEGT. This CDR3 has 13 residues. V shed 5 bases and J shed 4 bases, with 11 bases lying between them. The CDR3 nucleotides read TGTGCCAGCAGTCCCGGGACGGTCACTGAAGCTTTCTTT. As protein: CASSPGTVTEAFF.

As regards this clonotype: A much larger clone differs from this one at a single base, so this may be a read error. The genes are TRBV6-2 or TRBV6-3 and TRBJ2-7, with D perhaps TRBD2 (6 bases). The CDR3 consists of 14 residues. V was clipped by 6 bases and J by 7 bases, with 19 bases between them. Per germline, CDR1 MNHEY and CDR2 SVGEGT. CDR3 DNA sequence: TGTGCCAGCAGGGGGCTAGCGCAACTCGGGGAGCAGTACTTC. Its protein is CASRGLAQLGEQYF.

As to this clonotype: This clone may be a read error of a much larger clone one base away. The rearrangement links TRBV12-3 or TRBV12-4 to TRBJ1-6; D uncertain. There are 14 residues in the CDR3. Trimming shortened V by 7 bases and J by 11 bases, and 18 bases separated the two germline ends. Written as DNA, the CDR3 is TGTGCCAGCACTATGCCCCACAACGGCGCACCCCTCCACTTT. Translation gives CASTMPHNGAPLHF.

In this sample, this clonotype turned up many times. The rearrangement joins TRBV29-1 to TRBJ2-1; D is ambiguous. This CDR3 region has 10 residues. Trimming shortened V by 4 bases and J by 8 bases, and 6 bases separated the two germline ends. Germline loops: CDR1 SQVTM, CDR2 ANQGSEA. CDR3 loop: CSVVRYEQFF. In DNA, the CDR3 is TGCAGCGTTGTACGGTATGAGCAGTTCTTC.

The rearrangement joins TRBV30 to TRBJ2-3; no clear D gene. The germline V and J ends were trimmed by 2 bases and 0 bases, with 12 bases remaining between them. The CDR3 is 15 amino acids. Germline lookup yields CDR1 GTSNPN and CDR2 SVGIG (reference sequence). CDR3 in amino acids: CAWSNVGMSTDTQYF. CDR3 coding DNA: TGTGCCTGGAGTAACGTGGGGATGAGCACAGATACGCAGTATTTT.

As concerns this clonotype: At one end, the junction sequence differs from germline, possibly due to a read error. The V gene is TRBV11-2, the J gene TRBJ2-7, with 8 bases lining up with TRBD2. Germline V gene sequence: CDR1 SGHAT, CDR2 FQNNGV. This CDR3 has 17 residues. The CDR3 nucleotides read TGTACCAGCAGCTTTGCCCCCGGGAGGGACACTTCCTACGAGCATTACTTC. Translated: CTSSFAPGRDTSYEHYF. Full variable domain (remainder filled in from reference TRBV11-2 and TRBJ2-7): EAGVAQSPRYKIIEKRQSVAFWCNPISGHATLYWYQQILGQGPKLLIQFQNNGVVDDSQLPKDRFSAERLKGVDSTLKIQPAKLEDSAVYLCTSSFAPGRDTSYEHYFGPGTRLTVT.

Concerning this clonotype itself: A read error may produce the germline difference seen at one junction end. This sequence joins TRBV5-6 and TRBJ1-5; D call uncertain. Germline CDR1 is SGHDT and CDR2 is YYEEEE. The CDR3 loop spans 14 amino acids. The CDR3 loop is CTSSPGRRNQPQHF. In nucleotides, the CDR3 is TGTACCAGCAGCCCCGGACGGCGGAATCAGCCCCAGCATTTT.

About this clonotype: A junction boundary mismatches the germline segment, possibly from a read error. CDR3 DNA sequence: TGTTCCAGCAGTTACAAGGACAGAAGCTCCTACAATGAGCAGTTCTTC. Protein product: CSSSYKDRSSYNEQFF. The genes are TRBV6-2 or TRBV6-3 and TRBJ2-1; a weak D match, TRBD1 (6 bases). Germline V gene sequence: CDR1 MNHEY, CDR2 SVGEGT. CDR3 length: 16 amino acids.

On this clonotype: The junction departs from the called germline gene at one end, perhaps through a read error. The chain carries TRBV5-6 and TRBJ2-3, with 8 positions matching TRBD1. CDR1 is SGHDT and CDR2 is YYEEEE in the germline V gene. This CDR3 comprises 17 residues. The CDR3 reads CTSSLRTGTFCTDTQYF. The CDR3 DNA reads TGTACCAGCAGCCTACGGACAGGGACATTTTGCACAGATACGCAGTATTTT.

This clonotype was seen many times. V and J are TRBV5-5 and TRBJ1-1; D is undetermined. This CDR3 has 15 amino acids. V lost 4 bases and J lost 2, with 15 bases in between. From germline, CDR1 is SGHKS and CDR2 YYEKEE (reference sequence). The CDR3 region has the DNA TGTGCCAGCAGCCACAATTTTCAGCGAAACACTGAAGCTTTCTTT. This encodes CASSHNFQRNTEAFF.

This clonotype has only a few counts. V is TRBV5-4 and J is TRBJ2-1; 10 nucleotides match TRBD2. Germline V gives CDR1 SGHNT, CDR2 YYREEE (reference sequence). The CDR3 has 16 residues. V shed 0 bases and J 3 bases; nucleotides not matched to a gene: 3. The DNA for the CDR3 is TGTGCCAGCAGCTTGGTTAGCGGGAGGAACTACAATGAGCAGTTCTTC. Its protein is CASSLVSGRNYNEQFF.

The J gene is TRBJ2-3, the V gene TRBV5-1; a weak D match, TRBD2 (5 bases). This CDR3 has 14 amino acids. V gave up 2 bases and J gave up 6 bases, with 13 bases separating them. Germline lookup yields CDR1 SGHRS and CDR2 YFSETQ. The DNA for the CDR3 is TGCGCCAGCAGCTTAAGGACTCCCACGGATACGCAGTATTTT. It yields the protein CASSLRTPTDTQYF.

This clonotype was seen more than once but under ten times. This rearrangement joins TRBV28 to TRBJ2-2, with 8 bases lining up with TRBD2. There are 16 residues in the CDR3. V shed 3 bases and J 5 bases; nucleotides not matched to a gene: 8. Germline CDR1 MDHEN, CDR2 SYDVKM. The CDR3 DNA sequence: TGTGCCAGCAGTTTCCTCGGGACTAGGGTTACCGGGGAGCTGTTTTTT. Translation: CASSFLGTRVTGELFF.

The chain employs TRBV2 and TRBJ2-5; 13 nucleotides align to TRBD2. Per germline, CDR1 SNHLY and CDR2 FYNNEI. The CDR3 is made up of 15 amino acids. The junction had 4 bases not matched to a gene; V was cut back by 7 bases and J by 2 bases. CDR3 DNA sequence: TGTGCCAGCACCACTAGCGGGAGGGCTCAAGAGACCCAGTACTTC. As protein: CASTTSGRAQETQYF.

J is TRBJ1-2 and V is TRBV11-1; a possible D gene is TRBD1 (6 bases). The germline gives CDR1 SGHAT, CDR2 FQDESV (reference sequence). Trimming left V 11 bases short and J 1 base short, with 14 bases between. This CDR3 region has 13 residues. The CDR3 DNA reads as TGTGCCGGCACCCCACAGGGTAACTATGGCTACACCTTC. It translates to CAGTPQGNYGYTF.

V gene TRBV7-9 combines with J gene TRBJ2-3; D is possibly TRBD1 or TRBD2 (5 bases each). Germline assignment: CDR1 SEHNR and CDR2 FQNEAQ (reference sequence). V gave up 1 base and J gave up 8 bases, with 16 bases separating them. There are 15 residues in the CDR3. The CDR3 spells CASSLERTIEATQYF. CDR3 in DNA: TGTGCCAGCAGCTTAGAGCGGACAATTGAAGCTACGCAGTATTTT.

The V gene is TRBV6-2 or TRBV6-3, the J gene TRBJ1-5, with 7 bases aligning to TRBD1. There are 15 residues in the CDR3. CDR1 MNHEY and CDR2 SVGEGT come from the germline V gene. V was clipped by 7 bases and J by 5 bases; unmatched bases: 11. The CDR3 DNA reads as TGTGCCAGCAATCGACAGGGAGATGGGCATCAGCCCCAGCATTTT. Amino acids: CASNRQGDGHQPQHF.

At least ten counts were recorded for this clonotype. CDR3 sequence (DNA): TGCAGCGTTGGACTTGGCTCCTACGAGCAGTACTTC. Amino acids: CSVGLGSYEQYF. The V and J genes are TRBV29-1 and TRBJ2-7; D remains ambiguous. Germline values: CDR1 SQVTM, CDR2 ANQGSEA. The CDR3 has 12 amino acids. V shed 4 bases and J shed 0 bases, with 7 bases lying between them.

This clonotype was seen many times. The chain couples TRBV6-6 to TRBJ2-5, with TRBD2 matching 7 bases. The CDR3 covers 14 residues. Germline values: CDR1 MNHNY, CDR2 SVGAGI (reference sequence). Germline trimming cut 7 bases from V and 2 bases from J; bases unmatched to any gene: 7. The CDR3 is CASTLRRGQETQYF. For the CDR3, the DNA is TGTGCCAGCACCCTACGGCGGGGGCAAGAGACCCAGTACTTC.

This clonotype was picked up a small number of times. The chain uses TRBV28 and TRBJ2-6; D remains ambiguous. Trimming cost V 3 bases and J 2 bases, with 14 bases left between them. The CDR3 contains 17 residues. Per the germline V gene, CDR1 is MDHEN and CDR2 is SYDVKM. The CDR3 DNA follows: TGTGCCAGCAGTTTTGGCAGGTTTCGCGCTGGGGCCAACGTCCTGACTTTC. This codes for CASSFGRFRAGANVLTF.

This clonotype was picked up a small number of times. V gene TRBV6-1 combines with J gene TRBJ2-1, with 11 bases that match TRBD2. This CDR3 comprises 15 residues. Germline CDR1 is MNHNS and CDR2 is SASEGT. With V trimmed by 6 bases and J by 0 bases, 1 base remained unmatched. This chain's CDR3 is CASRTSGNSYNEQFF. The CDR3 nucleotides are TGTGCCAGCAGGACTAGCGGGAACTCCTACAATGAGCAGTTCTTC.

About this clonotype itself: A read error may produce the germline difference seen at one junction end. The rearrangement joins TRBV11-2 to TRBJ2-1; TRBD2 aligns across 10 bases. Per germline, CDR1 SGHAT and CDR2 FQNNGV. The CDR3 runs to 16 residues. The CDR3 spells CASSDPPSGRDNEQFF. The CDR3 nucleotides read TGTGCGAGCAGCGACCCTCCTAGCGGGAGAGACAATGAGCAGTTCTTC.

This chain connects TRBV5-1 to TRBJ2-3; 7 positions match TRBD1. With V trimmed by 4 bases and J by 0 bases, 11 bases remained unmatched. In germline, CDR1 is SGHRS, CDR2 YFSETQ. The CDR3 extends over 17 amino acids. In DNA form, the CDR3 reads TGCGCCAGCAGCGAGGTCGACAGGGTCGCTAGCACAGATACGCAGTATTTT. It encodes CASSEVDRVASTDTQYF. Based on the CDR3 plus reference TRBV5-1 and TRBJ2-3, the full variable domain is KAGVTQTPRYLIKTRGQQVTLSCSPISGHRSVSWYQQTPGQGLQFLFEYFSETQRNKGNFPGRFSGRQFSNSRSEMNVSTLELGDSALYLCASSEVDRVASTDTQYFGPGTRLTVL.

Note on this clonotype: One junction end does not reproduce the germline sequence, and a read error may be involved. In DNA, the CDR3 is TGCGCAAGCAGCCAAGGAGGGGCAGACACCGGGGAGCTGTTTTTT. This encodes CASSQGGADTGELFF. The genes are TRBV4-3 and TRBJ2-2, with TRBD2 as a possible D gene (6 bases). The germline V gene encodes CDR1 LGHNA and CDR2 YSLEER. The CDR3 totals 15 residues.

The chain uses TRBV18 and TRBJ2-3; D gene unclear. V shed 1 base and J shed 0 bases, with 8 bases lying between them. The CDR3 sequence is 15 residues long. Germline CDR1 KGHSH, CDR2 LQKENI. DNA of the CDR3: TGTGCCAGCTCACCACTGGTAGCTAGCACAGATACGCAGTATTTT. Its translation is CASSPLVASTDTQYF.